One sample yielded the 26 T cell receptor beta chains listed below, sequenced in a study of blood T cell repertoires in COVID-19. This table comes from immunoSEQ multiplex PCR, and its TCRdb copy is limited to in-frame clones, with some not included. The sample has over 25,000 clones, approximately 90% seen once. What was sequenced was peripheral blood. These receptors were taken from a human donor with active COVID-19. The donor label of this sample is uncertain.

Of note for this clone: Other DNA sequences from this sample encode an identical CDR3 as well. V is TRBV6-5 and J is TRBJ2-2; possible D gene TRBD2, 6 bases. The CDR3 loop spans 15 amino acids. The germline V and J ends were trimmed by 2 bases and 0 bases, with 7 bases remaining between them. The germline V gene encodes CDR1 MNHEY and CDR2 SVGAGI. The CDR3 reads CASSYRGTNTGELFF. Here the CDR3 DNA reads TGTGCCAGCAGTTACCGCGGGACGAACACCGGGGAGCTGTTTTTT.

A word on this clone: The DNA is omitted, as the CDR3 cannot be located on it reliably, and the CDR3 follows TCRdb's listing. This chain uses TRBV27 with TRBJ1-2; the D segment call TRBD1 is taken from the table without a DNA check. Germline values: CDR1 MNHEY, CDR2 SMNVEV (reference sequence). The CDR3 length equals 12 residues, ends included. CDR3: CASSFGTGNLAF.

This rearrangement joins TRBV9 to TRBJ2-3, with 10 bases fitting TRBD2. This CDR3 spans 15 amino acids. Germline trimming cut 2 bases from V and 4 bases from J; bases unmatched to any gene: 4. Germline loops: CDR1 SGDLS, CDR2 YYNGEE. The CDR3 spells CASSVLAGDADTQYF. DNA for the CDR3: TGTGCCAGCAGCGTTCTAGCGGGAGACGCAGATACGCAGTATTTT.

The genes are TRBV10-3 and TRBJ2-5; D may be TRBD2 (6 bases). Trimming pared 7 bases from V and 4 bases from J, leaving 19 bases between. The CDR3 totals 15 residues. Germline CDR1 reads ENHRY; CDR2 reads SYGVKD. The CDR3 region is CAIKMEGGGRETQYF. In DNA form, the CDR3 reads TGTGCCATCAAGATGGAGGGAGGCGGGCGAGAGACCCAGTACTTC.

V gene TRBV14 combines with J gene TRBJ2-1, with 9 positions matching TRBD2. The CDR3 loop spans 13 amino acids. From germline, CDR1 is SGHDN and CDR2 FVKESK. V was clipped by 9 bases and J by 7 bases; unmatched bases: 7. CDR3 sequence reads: CASRNSGSNEQFF. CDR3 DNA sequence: TGTGCCAGTAGAAATAGCGGGAGTAATGAGCAGTTCTTC.

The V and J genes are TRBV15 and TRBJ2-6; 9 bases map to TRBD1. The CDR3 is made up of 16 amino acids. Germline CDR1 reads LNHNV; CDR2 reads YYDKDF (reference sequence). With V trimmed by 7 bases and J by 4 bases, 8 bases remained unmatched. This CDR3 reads CATTPGQGSGANVLTF. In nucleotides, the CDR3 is TGTGCCACCACCCCGGGACAGGGATCCGGGGCCAACGTCCTGACTTTC.

CDR3 amino acids: CASSDGTNIFTQYF. The CDR3 DNA reads as TGTGCCAGCAGCGACGGGACTAATATTTTTACGCAGTATTTT. The chain uses TRBV9 and TRBJ2-3; 7 nucleotides align to TRBD2. The CDR3 loop spans 14 amino acids. Germline trimming cut 3 bases from V and 8 bases from J; bases unmatched to any gene: 9. CDR1 SGDLS and CDR2 YYNGEE come from the germline V gene. Drawing the rest from reference TRBV9 and TRBJ2-3, the complete variable domain is DSGVTQTPKHLITATGQRVTLRCSPRSGDLSVYWYQQSLDQGLQFLIQYYNGEERAKGNILERFSAQQFPDLHSELNLSSLELGDSALYFCASSDGTNIFTQYFGPGTRLTVL.

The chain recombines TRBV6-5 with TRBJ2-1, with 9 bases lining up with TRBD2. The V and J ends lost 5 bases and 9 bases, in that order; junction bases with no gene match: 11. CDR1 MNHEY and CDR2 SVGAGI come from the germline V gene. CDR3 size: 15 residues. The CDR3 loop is CASSPPTSGGGEQFF. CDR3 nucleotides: TGTGCCAGCAGTCCCCCGACTAGCGGTGGGGGTGAGCAGTTCTTC.

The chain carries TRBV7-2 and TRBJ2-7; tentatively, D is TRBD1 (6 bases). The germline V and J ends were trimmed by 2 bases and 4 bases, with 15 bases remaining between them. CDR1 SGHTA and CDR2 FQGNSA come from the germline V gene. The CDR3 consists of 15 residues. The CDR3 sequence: CASSLSGTKTYEQYF. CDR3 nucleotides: TGTGCCAGCAGCTTATCCGGGACAAAAACTTACGAGCAGTACTTC. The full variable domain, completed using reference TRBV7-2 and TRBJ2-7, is GAGVSQSPSNKVTEKGKDVELRCDPISGHTALYWYRQSLGQGLEFLIYFQGNSAPDKSGLPSDRFSAERTGGSVSTLTIQRTQQEDSAVYLCASSLSGTKTYEQYFGPGTRLTVT.

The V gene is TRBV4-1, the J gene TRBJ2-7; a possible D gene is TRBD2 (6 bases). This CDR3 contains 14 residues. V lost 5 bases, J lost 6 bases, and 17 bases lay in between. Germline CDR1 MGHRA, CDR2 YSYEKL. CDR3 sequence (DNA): TGCGCCAGCAGCGGAGGGCTCCCCGGTAGCGAGCAGTACTTC. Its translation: CASSGGLPGSEQYF.

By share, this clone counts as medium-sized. The CDR3 is CASSLSHAVTDTQYF. The DNA of the CDR3 is TGTGCCAGCAGTTTATCCCACGCGGTCACAGATACGCAGTATTTT. The chain has TRBV27 and TRBJ2-3; D is unclear. CDR1 and CDR2 (germline): MNHEY, SMNVEV (reference sequence). This CDR3 has 15 residues. Trimming shortened V by 0 bases and J by 2 bases, and 9 bases separated the two germline ends.

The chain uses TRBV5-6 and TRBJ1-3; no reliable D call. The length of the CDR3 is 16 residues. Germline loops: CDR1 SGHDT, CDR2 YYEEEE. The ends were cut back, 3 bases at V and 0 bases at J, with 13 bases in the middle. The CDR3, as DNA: TGTGCCAGCAGCTATATCACACCGAACTCTGGAAACACCATATATTTT. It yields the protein CASSYITPNSGNTIYF.

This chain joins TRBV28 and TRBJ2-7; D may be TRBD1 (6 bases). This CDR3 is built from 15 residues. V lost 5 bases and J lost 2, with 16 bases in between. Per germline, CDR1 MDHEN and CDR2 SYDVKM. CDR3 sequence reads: CASSPFDRPPYEQYF. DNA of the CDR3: TGTGCCAGCAGTCCCTTTGACAGGCCCCCCTACGAGCAGTACTTC.

CDR3 DNA sequence: TGTGCCAGCACCACGGCAGGGCGGTTTGGTGAGACCCAGTACTTC. Translating gives CASTTAGRFGETQYF. The chain couples TRBV5-4 to TRBJ2-5; D might be TRBD1 (5 bases). The V gene's germline CDR1 is SGHNT and CDR2 YYREEE (reference sequence). V was trimmed by 6 bases and J by 5 bases, leaving 20 bases between them. The CDR3 length is 15 residues.

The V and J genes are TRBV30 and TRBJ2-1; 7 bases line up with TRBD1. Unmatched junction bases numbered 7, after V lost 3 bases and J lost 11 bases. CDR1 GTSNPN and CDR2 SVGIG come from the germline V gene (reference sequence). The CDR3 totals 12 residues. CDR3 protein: CAWSRDSWKQFF. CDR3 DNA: TGTGCCTGGAGCCGGGACAGTTGGAAGCAGTTCTTC. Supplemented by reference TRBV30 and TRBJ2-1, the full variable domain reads SQTIHQWPATLVQPVGSPLSLECTVEGTSNPNLYWYRQAAGRGLQLLFYSVGIGQISSEVPQNLSASRPQDRQFILSSKKLLLSDSGFYLCAWSRDSWKQFFGPGTRLTVL.

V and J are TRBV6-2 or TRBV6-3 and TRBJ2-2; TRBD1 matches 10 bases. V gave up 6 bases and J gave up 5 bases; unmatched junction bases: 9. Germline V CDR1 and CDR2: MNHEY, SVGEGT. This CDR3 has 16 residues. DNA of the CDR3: TGTGCCAGCAGCCGATTCCCGGGACAGGGGACCGGGGAGCTGTTTTTT. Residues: CASSRFPGQGTGELFF.

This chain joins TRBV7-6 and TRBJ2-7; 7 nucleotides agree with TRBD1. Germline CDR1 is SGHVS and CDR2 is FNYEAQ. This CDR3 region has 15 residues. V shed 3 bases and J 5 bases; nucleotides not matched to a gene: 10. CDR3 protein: CASSLTTGLGDEQYF. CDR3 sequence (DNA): TGTGCCAGCAGCTTGACGACAGGGCTTGGCGACGAGCAGTACTTC.

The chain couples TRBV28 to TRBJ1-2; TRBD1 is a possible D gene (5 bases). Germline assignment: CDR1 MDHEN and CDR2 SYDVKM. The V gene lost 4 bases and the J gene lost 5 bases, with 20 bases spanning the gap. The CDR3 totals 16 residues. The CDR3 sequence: CASSSLLGGGGYGYTF. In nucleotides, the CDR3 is TGTGCCAGCAGTTCCCTTTTGGGGGGAGGAGGTTATGGCTACACCTTC.

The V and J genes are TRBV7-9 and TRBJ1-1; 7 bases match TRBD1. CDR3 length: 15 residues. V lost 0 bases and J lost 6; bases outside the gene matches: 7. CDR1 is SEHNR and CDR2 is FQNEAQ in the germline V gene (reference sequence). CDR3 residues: CASSLATGLRSEAFF. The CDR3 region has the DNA TGTGCCAGCAGCTTAGCGACAGGGTTAAGGTCTGAAGCTTTCTTT. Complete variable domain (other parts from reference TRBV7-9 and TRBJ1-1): DTGVSQNPRHKITKRGQNVTFRCDPISEHNRLYWYRQTLGQGPEFLTYFQNEAQLEKSRLLSDRFSAERPKGSFSTLEIQRTEQGDSAMYLCASSLATGLRSEAFFGQGTRLTVV.

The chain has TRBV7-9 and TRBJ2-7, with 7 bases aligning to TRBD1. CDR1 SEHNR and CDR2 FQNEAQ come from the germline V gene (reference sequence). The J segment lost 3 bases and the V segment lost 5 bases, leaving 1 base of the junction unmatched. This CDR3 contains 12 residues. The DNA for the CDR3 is TGTGCCAGCAGCCAGGGGGACTACGAGCAGTACTTC. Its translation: CASSQGDYEQYF.

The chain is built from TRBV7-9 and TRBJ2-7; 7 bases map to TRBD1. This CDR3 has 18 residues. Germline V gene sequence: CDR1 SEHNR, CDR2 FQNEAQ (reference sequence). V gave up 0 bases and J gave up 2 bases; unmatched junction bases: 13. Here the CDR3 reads CASSLAIDRDSLTYEQYF. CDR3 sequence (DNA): TGTGCCAGCAGCTTAGCCATCGACCGGGACAGCCTTACCTACGAGCAGTACTTC.

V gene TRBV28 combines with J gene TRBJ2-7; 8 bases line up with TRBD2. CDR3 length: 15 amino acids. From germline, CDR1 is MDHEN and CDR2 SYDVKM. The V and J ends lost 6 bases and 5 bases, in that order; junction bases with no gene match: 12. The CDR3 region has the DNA TGTGCCAGCAGACCTTTGGGTCCGGGACTAGACGAGCAGTACTTC. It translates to CASRPLGPGLDEQYF. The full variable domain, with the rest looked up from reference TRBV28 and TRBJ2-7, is DVKVTQSSRYLVKRTGEKVFLECVQDMDHENMFWYRQDPGLGLRLIYFSYDVKMKEKGDIPEGYSVSREKKERFSLILESASTNQTSMYLCASRPLGPGLDEQYFGPGTRLTVT.

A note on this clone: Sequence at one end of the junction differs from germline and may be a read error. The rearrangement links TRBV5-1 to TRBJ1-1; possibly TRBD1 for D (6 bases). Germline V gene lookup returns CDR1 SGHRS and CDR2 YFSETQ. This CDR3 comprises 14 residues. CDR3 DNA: TGCGCCAGCAGCTTGGGGGGGCGGAACGCTGAAGCTTTCTTT. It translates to CASSLGGRNAEAFF.

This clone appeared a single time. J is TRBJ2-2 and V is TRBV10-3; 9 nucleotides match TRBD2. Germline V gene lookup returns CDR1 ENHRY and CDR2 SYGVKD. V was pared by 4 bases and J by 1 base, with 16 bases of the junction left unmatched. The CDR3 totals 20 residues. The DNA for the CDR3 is TGTGCCATCAGTGCCTTTCCAATTTCGGGGACTAGCAGGAACACCGGGGAGCTGTTTTTT. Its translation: CAISAFPISGTSRNTGELFF.

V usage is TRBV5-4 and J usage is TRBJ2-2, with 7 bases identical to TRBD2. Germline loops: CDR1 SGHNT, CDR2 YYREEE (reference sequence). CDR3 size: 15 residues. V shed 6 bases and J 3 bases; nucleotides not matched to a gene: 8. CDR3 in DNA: TGTGCCAGCACCGCCGGGGGGAGTTACACCGGGGAGCTGTTTTTT. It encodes CASTAGGSYTGELFF.

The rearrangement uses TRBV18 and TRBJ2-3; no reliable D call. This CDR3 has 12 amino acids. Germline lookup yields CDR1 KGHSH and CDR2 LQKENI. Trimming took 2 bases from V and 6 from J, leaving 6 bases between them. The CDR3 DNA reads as TGTGCCAGCTCACCATTATTGGATACGCAGTATTTT. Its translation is CASSPLLDTQYF.